These 25 T cell receptor beta chains originate from one sample sequenced in a study of CD8 T cells in ankylosing spondylitis. TCRdb processed the 5' RACE reads anew with MiXCR; each CDR3 protein has one entry. In the table there are about 270,000 distinct CDR3 sequences, 30% to 35% of which are singletons. Sequencing was done on a sample of blood, either unsorted or a sorted T cell fraction (not recorded which). Receptor source: a male donor with ankylosing spondylitis or in good health (not recorded which).

CDR3 sequence (DNA): TGCGCCAGCAGCTTGCGCGGGGTCGACGAGGGCTACACCTTC. It is translated as CASSLRGVDEGYTF. V and J are TRBV5-1 and TRBJ1-2; unclear D gene. CDR1 SGHRS and CDR2 YFSETQ come from the germline V gene. The length of the CDR3 is 14 residues. Trimming removed 1 base at V and 8 bases at J, with 15 bases between.

The rearrangement uses TRBV20-1 and TRBJ2-3, with D uncertain. The CDR3 loop spans 16 amino acids. Trimming pared 3 bases from V and 2 bases from J, leaving 18 bases between. CDR1 and CDR2 (germline): DFQATT, SNEGSKA (reference sequence). This CDR3 is CSARPSTELVTDTQYF. CDR3 nucleotides: TGCAGTGCTAGGCCCTCCACGGAGCTAGTCACAGATACGCAGTATTTT.

This clonotype was recorded only once. The V and J genes are TRBV27 and TRBJ2-1, with 12 bases aligning to TRBD1. V was clipped by 6 bases and J by 8 bases; unmatched bases: 8. CDR1 and CDR2 from the germline V gene are MNHEY and SMNVEV (reference sequence). This CDR3 comprises 15 residues. CDR3 amino acids: CASRISGTGGHEQFF. DNA of the CDR3: TGTGCCAGCAGGATATCCGGGACAGGGGGCCATGAGCAGTTCTTC.

The genes are TRBV7-9 and TRBJ2-7; D is ambiguous. Germline CDR1 is SEHNR and CDR2 is FQNEAQ (reference sequence). This CDR3 has 15 residues. V lost 5 bases and J 2 bases, leaving 16 bases between the germline ends. The DNA of the CDR3 is TGTGCCAGCAGCCGATCCCAATCGGGCACCTACGAGCAGTACTTC. Residues: CASSRSQSGTYEQYF. Based on the CDR3 plus reference TRBV7-9 and TRBJ2-7, the full variable domain is DTGVSQNPRHKITKRGQNVTFRCDPISEHNRLYWYRQTLGQGPEFLTYFQNEAQLEKSRLLSDRFSAERPKGSFSTLEIQRTEQGDSAMYLCASSRSQSGTYEQYFGPGTRLTVT.

This clonotype was detected only a few times. The rearrangement joins TRBV12-3 or TRBV12-4 to TRBJ2-3; a possible D gene is TRBD1 (5 bases). This CDR3 region has 14 residues. Trimming left V 6 bases short and J 1 base short, with 11 bases between. The CDR3: CASRHQQGTDTQYF. Written as DNA, the CDR3 is TGTGCCAGCAGGCACCAACAGGGCACAGATACGCAGTATTTT.

This clonotype was seen a handful of times. The J gene is TRBJ1-5, the V gene TRBV12-3 or TRBV12-4; D not certain. The CDR3 is 14 amino acids. Trimming pared 5 bases from V and 3 bases from J, leaving 11 bases between. The CDR3 DNA sequence: TGTGCCAGCAGTCTTGGGTGGTCCAATCAGCCCCAGCATTTT. This gives the protein CASSLGWSNQPQHF.

This clonotype was counted a few times. The chain has TRBV18 and TRBJ2-3; no firm D call. Trimming shortened V by 2 bases and J by 0 bases, and 9 bases separated the two germline ends. Germline V CDR1 and CDR2: KGHSH, LQKENI. There are 15 residues in the CDR3. As DNA, the CDR3 is TGTGCCAGCTCACCAGACCTAGGGAGCACAGATACGCAGTATTTT. Its translation is CASSPDLGSTDTQYF.

Only a few counts were recorded for this clonotype. J is TRBJ1-6 and V is TRBV5-1; 7 bases are a match to TRBD1. The CDR3 has 14 residues. Germline CDR1 reads SGHRS; CDR2 reads YFSETQ. The V gene end was trimmed by 4 bases and the J gene end by 6 bases; junction bases not matched to a gene: 4. The CDR3 is CASSQGDFNSPLHF. The DNA of the CDR3 is TGCGCCAGCAGCCAGGGGGACTTTAATTCACCCCTCCACTTT.

This chain links TRBV4-2 with TRBJ2-5; either TRBD1 or TRBD2 may fit D (5 bases each). Germline values: CDR1 LGHNA, CDR2 YNFKEQ. The CDR3 consists of 17 residues. The germline V and J ends were trimmed by 1 base and 1 base, with 16 bases remaining between them. DNA of the CDR3: TGTGCCAGCAGCCAAGGAGGGCGTGGGGCCGCCCAAGAGACCCAGTACTTC. Translated, it gives CASSQGGRGAAQETQYF.

This clonotype was observed a few times. The genes are TRBV20-1 and TRBJ1-4; 12 bases line up with TRBD1. This CDR3 has 16 residues. After removal of 3 bases from V and 0 bases from J, the junction contained 2 bases not matched to a gene. The germline V gene has CDR1 DFQATT and CDR2 SNEGSKA (reference sequence). CDR3 region: CSARGQGAATNEKLFF. CDR3 in DNA: TGCAGTGCTAGGGGACAGGGGGCCGCAACTAATGAAAAACTGTTTTTT.

The V gene is TRBV28, the J gene TRBJ2-3, with D possibly matching TRBD1 (6 bases). Germline V CDR1 and CDR2: MDHEN, SYDVKM. The V gene lost 6 bases and the J gene lost 1 base, with 8 bases spanning the gap. The CDR3 is made up of 13 amino acids. The CDR3 reads CASRHRGTDTQYF. Here the CDR3 DNA reads TGTGCCAGCAGGCACAGGGGCACAGATACGCAGTATTTT.

The V call is TRBV5-6, the J call TRBJ2-7, with D perhaps TRBD2 (6 bases). Trimming removed 2 bases from V and 3 bases from J, with 21 bases in between. This CDR3 region has 17 residues. The germline gives CDR1 SGHDT, CDR2 YYEEEE. The CDR3 reads CASSFRVRGRERYEQYF. The CDR3 DNA follows: TGTGCCAGCAGCTTTAGAGTGAGAGGGCGGGAACGCTACGAGCAGTACTTC. The variable domain in full, with the rest retrieved from reference TRBV5-6 and TRBJ2-7, is DAGVTQSPTHLIKTRGQQVTLRCSPKSGHDTVSWYQQALGQGPQFIFQYYEEEERQRGNFPDRFSGHQFPNYSSELNVNALLLGDSALYLCASSFRVRGRERYEQYFGPGTRLTVT.

This clonotype was counted at least ten times. The rearrangement links TRBV20-1 to TRBJ2-7, with D perhaps matching TRBD1 (8 bases). There are 15 residues in the CDR3. Germline loops: CDR1 DFQATT, CDR2 SNEGSKA (reference sequence). Trimming took 3 bases from V and 0 from J, leaving 15 bases between them. The chain's CDR3 is CSARSGTGDSYEQYF. The CDR3 nucleotides read TGCAGTGCTAGGAGCGGGACAGGCGACTCCTACGAGCAGTACTTC.

The V call is TRBV20-1, the J call TRBJ2-1; 9 positions match TRBD2. Germline lookup yields CDR1 DFQATT and CDR2 SNEGSKA (reference sequence). This CDR3 region has 16 residues. The V gene end was trimmed by 3 bases and the J gene end by 6 bases; junction bases not matched to a gene: 12. The CDR3 loop is CSARILAGQAPNEQFF. In DNA, the CDR3 is TGCAGTGCTAGGATTCTAGCGGGGCAGGCCCCCAATGAGCAGTTCTTC.

Many counts were recorded for this clonotype. The chain joins TRBV20-1 to TRBJ2-2; unclear D gene. V gave up 6 bases and J gave up 2 bases, with 10 bases separating them. The CDR3 runs 13 residues. Germline CDR1 reads DFQATT; CDR2 reads SNEGSKA (reference sequence). The CDR3 protein is CSALKLNTGELFF. The CDR3 nucleotides are TGCAGTGCCCTTAAACTTAACACCGGGGAGCTGTTTTTT.

This clonotype was counted only a few times. The chain joins TRBV5-6 to TRBJ2-1; D is perhaps TRBD1 (5 bases). Per germline, CDR1 SGHDT and CDR2 YYEEEE. This CDR3 has 16 residues. V lost 4 bases and J lost 2, with 16 bases in between. In DNA, the CDR3 is TGTGCCAGCAGCCCCTTTCGGACAACGACCTACAATGAGCAGTTCTTC. As protein: CASSPFRTTTYNEQFF.

In its sample, this clonotype was seen a few times. The chain combines TRBV12-3 or TRBV12-4 with TRBJ2-3; D may correspond to TRBD1 or TRBD2 (6 bases each). The CDR3 has 17 residues. Trimming pared 1 base from V and 2 bases from J, leaving 16 bases between. CDR3 region: CASSLGEGGRDTDTQYF. The CDR3 DNA reads TGTGCCAGCAGTTTAGGAGAGGGGGGCCGGGACACAGATACGCAGTATTTT.

The chain links TRBV5-1 to TRBJ2-1, with D tentatively TRBD1 or TRBD2 (8 bases each). CDR3 length: 19 residues. Per germline, CDR1 SGHRS and CDR2 YFSETQ. The ends were cut back, 3 bases at V and 0 bases at J, with 22 bases in the middle. CDR3 sequence: CASSSTGGQGADSYNEQFF. The CDR3 coding sequence is TGCGCCAGCAGCTCAACGGGGGGGCAGGGGGCGGACTCCTACAATGAGCAGTTCTTC.

The rearrangement uses TRBV7-9 and TRBJ2-1, with a possible D match to TRBD1 (5 bases). Trimming cost V 8 bases and J 8 bases, with 16 bases left between them. The CDR3 is made up of 13 amino acids. Germline V gene lookup returns CDR1 SEHNR and CDR2 FQNEAQ (reference sequence). The CDR3 DNA reads TGTGCCAGCTTGCATGGGGCCGGCGATGAGCAGTTCTTC. Translating it yields CASLHGAGDEQFF.

The chain recombines TRBV30 with TRBJ2-1; D is unclear. Trimming removed 3 bases from V and 4 bases from J, with 7 bases in between. The CDR3 contains 12 residues. Looked up from germline, CDR1 is GTSNPN and CDR2 is SVGIG (reference sequence). The CDR3, as DNA: TGTGCCTGGAGCGGCAGATACAATGAGCAGTTCTTC. Translating gives CAWSGRYNEQFF.

The table lists this clonotype with a few counts. The rearrangement links TRBV5-5 to TRBJ2-6; D is undetermined. Trimming left V 4 bases short and J 0 bases short, with 11 bases between. Germline V lookup: CDR1 SGHKS, CDR2 YYEKEE (reference sequence). This CDR3 is 16 amino acids long. The CDR3 nucleotides are TGTGCCAGCAGCGACGACGAGGCCTCTGGGGCCAACGTCCTGACTTTC. This codes for CASSDDEASGANVLTF.

The chain links TRBV5-1 to TRBJ2-1; no reliable D call. The CDR3 runs to 16 residues. Germline V CDR1 and CDR2: SGHRS, YFSETQ. V was pared by 0 bases and J by 0 bases, with 10 bases between. The CDR3 nucleotides read TGCGCCAGCAGCTTGGGATCGTCGAGCTCCTACAATGAGCAGTTCTTC. This translates into CASSLGSSSSYNEQFF. Supplemented by reference TRBV5-1 and TRBJ2-1, the full variable domain reads KAGVTQTPRYLIKTRGQQVTLSCSPISGHRSVSWYQQTPGQGLQFLFEYFSETQRNKGNFPGRFSGRQFSNSRSEMNVSTLELGDSALYLCASSLGSSSSYNEQFFGPGTRLTVL.

The chain joins TRBV5-1 to TRBJ1-1; D may be TRBD1 (6 bases). The V end lost 0 bases, the J end lost 2 bases, and 14 bases lay between the germline ends. This CDR3 is 16 amino acids long. CDR1 SGHRS and CDR2 YFSETQ come from the germline V gene. CDR3: CASSLEQGPLNTEAFF. Written as DNA, the CDR3 is TGCGCCAGCAGCTTGGAGCAGGGGCCGCTTAACACTGAAGCTTTCTTT.

The table lists this clonotype with a few counts. The gene calls are TRBV29-1 and TRBJ2-5; D might be TRBD1 (5 bases). The CDR3 consists of 15 residues. With 1 base removed from V and 1 base from J, the gap between germline ends came to 13 bases. Per the germline V gene, CDR1 is SQVTM and CDR2 is ANQGSEA. The CDR3 DNA follows: TGCAGCGTTGAAGGTGGAACTGGGGCCCAAGAGACCCAGTACTTC. Protein: CSVEGGTGAQETQYF.

This clonotype showed up just a few times. The chain is built from TRBV28 and TRBJ1-4; TRBD1 matches 10 bases. The J segment lost 8 bases and the V segment lost 2 bases, leaving 5 bases of the junction unmatched. This CDR3 is built from 15 residues. Germline CDR1 MDHEN, CDR2 SYDVKM. The CDR3 spells CASSLPTGGREKLFF. DNA for the CDR3: TGTGCCAGCAGTTTACCGACAGGGGGCAGGGAAAAACTGTTTTTT.